Listed here are 12 T cell receptor beta chains from one sample, sequenced in a study of CD8 T cells in Susac syndrome. RNA totalling about 0.45 to 1 ug underwent reverse transcription with random hexamers. Each CDR3 protein is one row after TCRdb ran MiXCR on the immunoSEQ multiplex PCR reads. This sample yields hundreds of thousands of distinct CDR3 sequences, of which around 91% are seen a single time; around 0.18% belongs to the top ten. The sequenced sample consisted of CD8+ T cells from PBMCs. The receptors come from a human donor with multiple sclerosis.

In regard to this clonotype: At one end, the junction sequence differs from germline, possibly due to a read error. CDR3 amino acids: CASRGTAAYTDTQYF. The DNA for the CDR3 is TGTGCCAGCAGAGGGACAGCGGCCTACACAGACACGCAGTATTTT. V gene TRBV5-6 combines with J gene TRBJ2-3; the match to TRBD1 covers 7 bases. This CDR3 is built from 15 residues. The V gene's germline CDR1 is SGHDT and CDR2 YYEEEE.

The chain employs TRBV7-9 and TRBJ2-1; D not certain. In germline, CDR1 is SEHNR, CDR2 FQNEAQ (reference sequence). With 0 bases removed from V and 9 bases from J, the gap between germline ends came to 9 bases. This CDR3 is 13 amino acids long. CDR3 protein: CASSLASVGEQFF. The CDR3 region has the DNA TGTGCCAGCAGCTTAGCGTCGGTAGGTGAGCAGTTCTTC.

The V call is TRBV29-1, the J call TRBJ2-7; the D is unclear. The germline V and J ends were trimmed by 2 bases and 1 base, with 9 bases remaining between them. The CDR3 is 13 amino acids. The V gene's germline CDR1 is SQVTM and CDR2 ANQGSEA. The chain's CDR3 is CSVEKADSYEQYF. In DNA form, the CDR3 reads TGCAGCGTTGAAAAGGCGGATTCCTACGAGCAGTACTTC.

The chain employs TRBV7-6 and TRBJ1-3; D gene ambiguous. The CDR3 has 16 amino acids. Germline lookup yields CDR1 SGHVS and CDR2 FNYEAQ. V was shortened by 2 bases and J by 4 bases, with 15 bases between the two germline ends. The CDR3 nucleotides are TGTGCCAGCAGCTTACTAGGACGGGAAGTAGGAAACACCATATATTTT. Translated, it gives CASSLLGREVGNTIYF.

The CDR3 bases are TGCGCCAGCAGCCGGGGGGCAGGGGGTGTGGAAGAGACCCAGTACTTC. Its translation: CASSRGAGGVEETQYF. The chain couples TRBV4-3 to TRBJ2-5; TRBD1 is a possible D gene (7 bases). With 4 bases removed from V and 3 bases from J, the gap between germline ends came to 18 bases. CDR3 length: 16 amino acids. Germline CDR1 and CDR2: LGHNA and YSLEER.

A word on this clonotype: The germline gene is not matched at one end of the junction; a read error may be the cause. The chain carries TRBV7-7 and TRBJ2-6; the D is unclear. CDR3 length: 18 amino acids. The germline V gene encodes CDR1 SSHAT and CDR2 FNYEAQ (reference sequence). The CDR3 region is CASISEVEKYSGANVLTF. CDR3 bases: TGTGCTAGCATCTCCGAGGTAGAAAAATATTCTGGGGCCAACGTCCTGACTTTC.

This clonotype was recorded only once. The chain employs TRBV19 and TRBJ1-5; D unresolved. The CDR3 has 16 amino acids. With 6 bases removed from V and 4 bases from J, the gap between germline ends came to 19 bases. Germline CDR1 reads LNHDA; CDR2 reads SQIVND (reference sequence). CDR3 nucleotide sequence: TGTGCCAGTAGCGGAGGGAGGGATCACCTTAATCAGCCCCAGCATTTT. It specifies CASSGGRDHLNQPQHF.

The J gene is TRBJ2-5, the V gene TRBV28; 9 bases agree with TRBD2. The CDR3 sequence is 15 residues long. CDR1 and CDR2 (germline): MDHEN, SYDVKM. Trimming cost V 6 bases and J 2 bases; bases outside gene matches: 7. The CDR3 coding sequence is TGTGCCAGCAGCCGCGGGACTAGCAGACAAGAGACCCAGTACTTC. This sequence encodes CASSRGTSRQETQYF.

The V call is TRBV4-2, the J call TRBJ2-1, with TRBD1 matching 10 bases. Germline loops: CDR1 LGHNA, CDR2 YNFKEQ. V was pared by 0 bases and J by 1 base, with 6 bases of the junction left unmatched. This CDR3 spans 18 amino acids. The chain's CDR3 is CASSQEDGQGVSYNEQFF. The CDR3 bases are TGTGCCAGCAGCCAAGAGGACGGACAGGGGGTTTCCTACAATGAGCAGTTCTTC.

V and J are TRBV7-8 and TRBJ2-5, with D possibly matching TRBD1 (6 bases). The V gene lost 2 bases and the J gene lost 5 bases, with 15 bases spanning the gap. The CDR3 covers 15 residues. Per the germline V gene, CDR1 is SGHVS and CDR2 is FQNEAQ. DNA of the CDR3: TGTGCCAGCAGCTTAATTACAGGGAATGAGGAGACCCAGTACTTC. Translation: CASSLITGNEETQYF.

The V call is TRBV3-1, the J call TRBJ2-5; D might be TRBD1 (5 bases). Deletions cut 1 base from V and 1 base from J, with 10 bases between. CDR3 length: 15 residues. Germline V CDR1 and CDR2: LGHDT, YNNKEL (reference sequence). The CDR3 loop is CASSQVRQIQETQYF. As DNA, the CDR3 is TGTGCCAGCAGCCAAGTCCGACAGATCCAAGAGACCCAGTACTTC.

The CDR3 protein is CASSPTRSPGELFF. The CDR3 DNA is TGTGCCAGCAGTCCTACTAGATCCCCCGGGGAGCTGTTTTTT. The chain combines TRBV12-3 or TRBV12-4 with TRBJ2-2, with D perhaps TRBD2 (5 bases). V was trimmed by 5 bases and J by 6 bases, leaving 13 bases between them. The CDR3 covers 14 residues.